This TCR beta chain was recovered during a study of cytomegalovirus exposure and HLA in healthy donors (dated by TCRdb to 2016 to 2017). With respect to the entire study: According to an earlier analysis of several hundred of the donors, about 179 million T cells yielded 90 million to 140 million unique TCR beta sequences and around 280 Gb of sequence data. An early release covering roughly 640 HLA-typed donors comprised 250 to 350 gigabases of sequencing data and 65 million to 100 million unique TCR sequences. Of the approximately 400 genotyped donors, approximately 80% fell in the genetic ancestry cluster associated with self-reported Caucasian donors. The study was designed to test whether signatures of past pathogen exposure could be identified by cataloging public T cell receptors. Using immunosequencing, the study profiled T cell repertoires from fewer than 850 subjects and related those repertoires to cytomegalovirus serostatus. A separate validation cohort of more than 100 different subjects was used in addition to the roughly 700-subject first cohort. To predict cytomegalovirus infection status, the study brought together high-throughput TCR immunosequencing, statistical association of individual TCRs with disease status, and machine learning. In a later analysis, previously published TCR beta repertoires from 500 to 750 donors were re-analyzed and high-resolution HLA genotyping was added so that TCR occurrence patterns could be studied. In the later analysis, no new phenotypic data were used to find candidate immune exposures; instead, reliance was placed on TCR beta sequences and their occurrence across donors. To decide whether each TCR beta V gene segment behaved as functional or pseudogenic, an earlier analysis of some 600 of the donors relied on high-throughput TCR beta sequencing. Donor age, sex, ethnicity and CMV serostatus were compiled together with the repertoire data. A later genetic analysis took genome-wide SNP genotypes for about three fifths of the 666 donors and used that subset as a discovery cohort. All discovery cohort repertoires had been generated on a single sequencing platform. Class I and class II HLA loci were covered by the typing at four-digit resolution. The number of typed donors differed by locus: roughly 629-640 for A, B, C, DRB1 and DQB1; 522 for DQA1; 606 for DPA1; and around 490 for DPB1. Because of strong linkage in the cohort, four or five DR-DQ haplotypes were treated as single units for association and clustering. Among some 400 genotyped donors of the cohort, an average of approximately 240,000 unique TCR beta nucleotide sequences was sequenced per donor, of which 15% to 20% were non-productive.

The cohort consisted of 650 to 850 healthy bone marrow donors. All cohort members were sampled while nominally healthy, although unrecorded immune exposures were likely present. The donor was CMV seronegative and was included in the group of 352 seronegative cohort members. A peripheral blood sample was collected from each donor, and TCR beta sequencing was performed on peripheral blood mononuclear cells. Genomic DNA was extracted from the blood cell samples with the Qiagen DNeasy Blood Extraction Kit. Beyond this particular receptor, the publication reports: At a false discovery rate of 0.05, a later analysis linked 15,000 to 20,000 TCR beta sequences to specific HLA alleles. The only immune exposure information available for the cohort was CMV serostatus. Several of the top co-occurrence clusters appeared to be linked to parvovirus B19, influenza, CMV and Epstein-Barr virus, according to a later analysis. In an earlier analysis of some 500 of the donors, most TCR beta V segments were observed in productive rearrangements about 87% or about 30% of the time, broadly matching IMGT annotations. Linkage disequilibrium might explain the correlated functional status among segregating V segments, but an unknown experimental factor could not be ruled out. A further reported finding was that TCR beta sequences accurately predicted the HLA-A and HLA-B alleles for most subjects in the first cohort. HLA typing was unavailable for some donors at each locus, so association tests used only the typed subset. According to the authors, the approach could potentially be generalized to other disease states and immunological phenotypes. Because counts were too low, about 18 rarely observed V segments, including chromosome 9 orphons, were excluded from the earlier analysis of 587 of the donors. Most TCR sequences were observed very rarely across donors, whereas some public TCRs were present in many individuals. Compared with the 666-donor mean, donors in an Asian-associated ancestry cluster had fewer N-insertions in productive TCRs, according to a later genetic analysis. Strong co-occurrence of HLA alleles, especially DR and DQ, made assigning TCR associations to individual alleles difficult. Presence/absence analyses assumed roughly uniform sequencing depth across donors, an assumption that may not hold. According to a later analysis, most CMV-associated TCR beta chains appeared to be HLA-restricted, and the HLA associations seemed to be driven largely by CMV exposure. In a later analysis, HLA-associated TCR beta chains showed more clonal expansion and lower generation probabilities than non-associated chains that were equally common. In a later analysis, the rate of TCR association differed among HLA loci, with DRB1 alleles having the most associated TCRs and HLA-C alleles having the fewest. The cohort was sequenced for TCR beta chains only, and without alpha or paired-chain data the features that could be detected were limited. In vitro tests confirmed that a few of the cytomegalovirus-associated TCR beta chains recognize cytomegalovirus antigens. A later genetic analysis associated a missense DCLRE1C variant with V-gene and J-gene trimming of TCR beta chains, and an independent cohort replicated the association. The sequencing pipeline was judged likely to have produced a cluster of highly shared sequence variants as a technical artifact. Cytomegalovirus status was reported to be diagnosed by the classifier with high specificity and sensitivity in both the original and validation cohorts. The study gave a list of about 150 TCR beta chains associated with cytomegalovirus.

Notes on this clone: What antigen it recognizes has not been identified. No per-base quality is available; no much larger clone lies one base away.

Libraries were constructed by the immunoSEQ multiplex PCR assay. A mixture of 60 forward primers for TCR Vbeta segments and 13 reverse primers for TCR Jbeta segments was used in the multiplex PCR. The CDR3 region of rearranged TCR beta genes was amplified from genomic DNA with a multiplex PCR assay. The amplified TCR beta libraries were sequenced on the Illumina HiSeq System as 87-base-pair reads. Concerning the study's data processing: A later analysis counted about 80 million unique TCR beta chains across the 640 or so repertoires, and approximately 11 million of these chains were shared by at least two donors. Raw reads were error-corrected and collapsed into unique sequences with a nearest-neighbor algorithm that merged closely related sequences to remove PCR and sequencing errors. V, D and J gene segments were assigned by aligning CDR3 sequences to IMGT reference sequences. For a sequence to be retained, a match of at least six nucleotides was required to both a V gene segment and a J gene segment. Rearrangements were called productive when the CDR3 lacked stop codons and stayed in frame with V and J; all others were non-productive. Following IMGT convention, CDR3 was defined as the stretch from the second conserved V-encoded cysteine up to the conserved J-encoded phenylalanine. In an earlier analysis of more than 550 of the donors, sequences lacking an unambiguous match to a single V gene segment were excluded. In an earlier analysis of several hundred of the donors, V segments were called functional above 56.7% productive rearrangements and were called segregating when the between-donor standard deviation exceeded 5%. A statistical classification framework was built for diagnosing cytomegalovirus status from the catalog of TCR beta chain sequences. A later analysis assigned V and J genes by comparing TCR nucleotide sequences with IMGT/GENE-DB human TR gene sequences. In a later analysis, CDR3 sequences and most-parsimonious VDJ recombination scenarios were assigned using the TCRdist pipeline. A later analysis defined each TCR beta chain by its CDR3 amino acid sequence plus V-gene family, and excluded reads lacking a unique V-gene family. In a later analysis, around 650 highly shared, low-generation-probability nucleotide sequences were removed to address suspected cross-contamination and a sequencing artifact. In a later analysis, a clonal expansion index was calculated for each public chain from normalized within-repertoire ranks of inferred template counts. Generation probabilities in a later analysis came from a VDJ recombination model fitted to out-of-frame rearrangements, and those results were checked against IGoR. Hypergeometric tests were used in a later analysis to score TCR-TCR, TCR-HLA and TCR-CMV co-occurrence, with a repertoire-size bias correction applied to the TCR pairs. To estimate false discovery rates, a later analysis permuted the HLA or CMV assignments 20 times. In a later analysis, co-occurring TCRs were grouped using DBSCAN, with TCRdist sequence similarity added in when clustering inside HLA-allele-positive subsets. Co-occurrence clustering excluded repertoires with fewer than 30,000 or more than 120,000 public chains, plus five with anomalous nucleotide sharing. Here the immuneACCESS table is served through TCRdb, limited to in-frame sequences with V and J called. Missing clones are a known gap in these copies; in checked studies unresolved V genes cover under half, and the rest lacks a known reason. That table gives V, J and clone size, and the DNA gave D and trimming. The sample includes over 150,000 clones, with roughly two thirds observed a single time. Under 3.5% of the sample belongs to the ten largest clones.

The clonotype comes from a woman under 40 in good health and CMV-seronegative. Material for sequencing was PBMCs.

Here is the DNA: TGTGCCACCAGCCGAGGGTCGCTAGCAATCGCTGAGCAGTTCTTC. The translation is CATSRGSLAIAEQFF. Rearrangement joined TRBV15 to TRBJ2-1, with TRBD2 tentatively as D gene (5 bases match). Looking up the germline V gene (reference sequence) yields CDR1 LNHNV and CDR2 YYDKDF. Spanning cysteine to phenylalanine, the CDR3 consists of 15 amino acids. CDR3 DNA is the only sequence kept; it has 45 bases, read in frame from the first base. The junction shows trimming of 5 bases on V and 9 bases on J, plus 20 bases between the germline ends.